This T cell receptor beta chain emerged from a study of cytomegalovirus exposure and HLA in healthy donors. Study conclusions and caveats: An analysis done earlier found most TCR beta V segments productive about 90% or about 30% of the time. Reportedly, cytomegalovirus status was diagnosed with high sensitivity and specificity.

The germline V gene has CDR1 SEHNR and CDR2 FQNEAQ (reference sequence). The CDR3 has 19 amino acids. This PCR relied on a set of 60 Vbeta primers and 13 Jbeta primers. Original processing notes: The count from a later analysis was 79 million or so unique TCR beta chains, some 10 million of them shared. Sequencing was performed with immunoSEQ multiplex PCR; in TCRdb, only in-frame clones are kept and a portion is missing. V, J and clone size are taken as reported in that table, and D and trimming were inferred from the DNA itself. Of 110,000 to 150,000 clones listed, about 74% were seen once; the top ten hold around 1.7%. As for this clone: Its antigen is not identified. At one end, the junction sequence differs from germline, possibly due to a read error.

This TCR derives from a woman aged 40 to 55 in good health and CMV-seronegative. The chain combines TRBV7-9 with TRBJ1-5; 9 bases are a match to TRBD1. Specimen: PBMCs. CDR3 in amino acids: CSSSLGDMTGGRGNQPQHF. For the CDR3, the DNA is TGTTCCAGCAGCTTGGGGGACATGACAGGGGGTCGGGGCAATCAGCCCCAGCATTTT. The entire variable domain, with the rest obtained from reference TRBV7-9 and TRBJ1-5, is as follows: DTGVSQNPRHKITKRGQNVTFRCDPISEHNRLYWYRQTLGQGPEFLTYFQNEAQLEKSRLLSDRFSAERPKGSFSTLEIQRTEQGDSAMYLCSSSLGDMTGGRGNQPQHFGDGTRLSIL.